These 5 T cell receptor beta chains originate from one sample sequenced in a study of immune evolution from preneoplasia to lung adenocarcinoma. The method was immunoSEQ multiplex PCR; TCRdb's version includes in-frame clones alone and lacks a portion of them. The sample has 2,500 to 3,000 clones, roughly 76% seen once. Sequencing was done on a sample of FFPE invasive lung adenocarcinoma tissue. The source is a person aged 55 to 79 with invasive lung adenocarcinoma.

The chain couples TRBV6-1 to TRBJ2-1, with 8 bases that match TRBD1. V trimming: 7 bases; J trimming: 10 bases; junction bases outside the gene matches: 9. This CDR3 has 13 residues. Germline V gene data show CDR1 as MNHNS and CDR2 as SASEGT. The CDR3: CASIWDRSNEQFF. Here the CDR3 DNA reads TGTGCCAGCATTTGGGACAGGTCGAACGAGCAGTTCTTC.

The J gene is TRBJ1-2, the V gene TRBV6-6; D is undetermined. Per germline, CDR1 MNHNY and CDR2 SVGAGI (reference sequence). The CDR3 has 12 amino acids. The V gene lost 10 bases and the J gene lost 7 bases, with 16 bases spanning the gap. The CDR3: CAILDGSAGYTF. CDR3 in DNA: TGTGCCATTTTGGACGGATCGGCTGGCTACACCTTC.

The chain combines TRBV11-2 with TRBJ1-1; D uncertain. V was clipped by 5 bases and J by 7 bases, with 14 bases between them. Germline loops: CDR1 SGHAT, CDR2 FQNNGV. The CDR3 extends over 13 amino acids. The CDR3 region has the DNA TGTGCCAGCAGCCTCACATGGCGGAATGAAGCTTTCTTT. Amino acids: CASSLTWRNEAFF.

The rearrangement uses TRBV28 and TRBJ1-2, with 10 bases identical to TRBD1. Germline CDR1 and CDR2: MDHEN and SYDVKM. J lost 7 bases, V lost 0 bases, and 2 bases had no gene match. This CDR3 is 14 amino acids long. The CDR3 spells CASSLWGQGSGYTF. CDR3 coding DNA: TGTGCCAGCAGTTTATGGGGACAGGGGTCTGGCTACACCTTC.

The chain has TRBV9 and TRBJ2-1, with 12 positions matching TRBD2. The CDR3 is made up of 15 amino acids. With V trimmed by 3 bases and J by 7 bases, 5 bases remained unmatched. Germline lookup yields CDR1 SGDLS and CDR2 YYNGEE. The CDR3 sequence is CASSAGLAGRNEQFF. The DNA of the CDR3 is TGTGCCAGCAGCGCCGGACTAGCGGGACGGAATGAGCAGTTCTTC. The variable domain in full, with the rest retrieved from reference TRBV9 and TRBJ2-1, is DSGVTQTPKHLITATGQRVTLRCSPRSGDLSVYWYQQSLDQGLQFLIQYYNGEERAKGNILERFSAQQFPDLHSELNLSSLELGDSALYFCASSAGLAGRNEQFFGPGTRLTVL.